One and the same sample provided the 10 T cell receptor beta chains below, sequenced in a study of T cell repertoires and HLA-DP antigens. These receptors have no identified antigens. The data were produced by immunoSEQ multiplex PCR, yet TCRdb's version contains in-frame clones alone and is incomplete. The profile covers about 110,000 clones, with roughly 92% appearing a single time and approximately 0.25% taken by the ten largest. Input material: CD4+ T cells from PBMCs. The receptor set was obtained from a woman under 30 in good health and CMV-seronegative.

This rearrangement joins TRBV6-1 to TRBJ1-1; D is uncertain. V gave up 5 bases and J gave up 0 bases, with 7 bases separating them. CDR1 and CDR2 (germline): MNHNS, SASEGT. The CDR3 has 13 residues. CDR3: CASSSPMNTEAFF. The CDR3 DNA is TGTGCCAGCAGTAGCCCCATGAACACTGAAGCTTTCTTT.

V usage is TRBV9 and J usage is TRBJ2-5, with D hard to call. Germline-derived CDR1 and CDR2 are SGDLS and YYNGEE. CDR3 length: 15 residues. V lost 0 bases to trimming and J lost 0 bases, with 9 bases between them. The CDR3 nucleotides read TGTGCCAGCAGCGTAGTAGGATCTAACCAAGAGACCCAGTACTTC. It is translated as CASSVVGSNQETQYF.

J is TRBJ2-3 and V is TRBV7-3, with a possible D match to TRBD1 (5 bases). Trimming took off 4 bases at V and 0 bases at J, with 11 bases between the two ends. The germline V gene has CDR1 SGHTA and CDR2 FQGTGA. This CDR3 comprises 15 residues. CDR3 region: CASSSDRTSTDTQYF. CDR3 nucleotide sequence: TGTGCCAGCAGCTCAGACAGAACTAGCACAGATACGCAGTATTTT. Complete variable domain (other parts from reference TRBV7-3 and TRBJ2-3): GAGVSQTPSNKVTEKGKYVELRCDPISGHTALYWYRQSLGQGPEFLIYFQGTGAADDSGLPNDRFFAVRPEGSVSTLKIQRTERGDSAVYLCASSSDRTSTDTQYFGPGTRLTVL.

This CDR3 reads CSVRAGTGTDTQYF. CDR3 coding DNA: TGCAGCGTCCGGGCCGGGACAGGCACAGATACGCAGTATTTT. The gene calls are TRBV29-1 and TRBJ2-3; 7 bases align to TRBD1. J was trimmed by 1 base and V by 6 bases; bases with no gene match: 7. CDR1 and CDR2 (germline): SQVTM, ANQGSEA. CDR3 length equals 14 residues.

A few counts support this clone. The CDR3 loop is CASSQDPMAEYYGYTF. The CDR3 nucleotides are TGCGCCAGCAGCCAAGATCCAATGGCAGAGTACTATGGCTACACCTTC. The chain is built from TRBV4-1 and TRBJ1-2; no reliable D call. Germline V CDR1 and CDR2: MGHRA, YSYEKL. There are 16 residues in the CDR3. V was cut by 0 bases and J by 3 bases, with 14 bases left in between.

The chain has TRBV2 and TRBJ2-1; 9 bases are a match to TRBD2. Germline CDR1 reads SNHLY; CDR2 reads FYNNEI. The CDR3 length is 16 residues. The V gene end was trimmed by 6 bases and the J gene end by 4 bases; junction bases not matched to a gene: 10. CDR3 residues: CASRGLAGTLYNEQFF. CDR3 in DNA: TGTGCCAGCAGGGGACTAGCAGGAACCCTTTACAATGAGCAGTTCTTC. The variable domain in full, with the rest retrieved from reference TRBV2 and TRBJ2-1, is EPEVTQTPSHQVTQMGQEVILRCVPISNHLYFYWYRQILGQKVEFLVSFYNNEISEKSEIFDDQFSVERPDGSNFTLKIRSTKLEDSAMYFCASRGLAGTLYNEQFFGPGTRLTVL.

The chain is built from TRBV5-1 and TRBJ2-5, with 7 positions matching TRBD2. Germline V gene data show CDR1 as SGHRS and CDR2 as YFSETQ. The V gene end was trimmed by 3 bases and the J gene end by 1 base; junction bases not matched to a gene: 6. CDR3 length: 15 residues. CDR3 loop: CASSWGGDPQETQYF. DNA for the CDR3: TGCGCCAGCAGCTGGGGGGGGGACCCCCAAGAGACCCAGTACTTC.

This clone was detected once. This CDR3 is CASSHSGTGANYEQYF. The CDR3 DNA is TGTGCCAGCTCACACTCCGGGACAGGGGCTAACTACGAGCAGTACTTC. The chain is built from TRBV18 and TRBJ2-7; 10 positions agree with TRBD1. Germline CDR1 is KGHSH and CDR2 is LQKENI. The CDR3 has 16 amino acids. Unmatched junction bases numbered 9, after V lost 4 bases and J lost 3 bases.

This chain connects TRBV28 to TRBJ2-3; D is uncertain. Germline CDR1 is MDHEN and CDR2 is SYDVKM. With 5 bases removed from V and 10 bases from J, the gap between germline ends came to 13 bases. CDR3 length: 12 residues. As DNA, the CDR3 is TGTGCCAGCAGTAGGGTTATGGTGGCGCAGTATTTT. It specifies CASSRVMVAQYF.

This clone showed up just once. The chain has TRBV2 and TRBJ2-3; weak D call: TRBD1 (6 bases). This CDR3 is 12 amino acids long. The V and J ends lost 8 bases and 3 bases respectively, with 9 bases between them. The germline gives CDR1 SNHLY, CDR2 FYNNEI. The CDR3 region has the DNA TGTGCCAGCGGCAGGGGTACAGATACGCAGTATTTT. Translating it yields CASGRGTDTQYF. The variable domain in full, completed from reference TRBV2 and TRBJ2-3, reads EPEVTQTPSHQVTQMGQEVILRCVPISNHLYFYWYRQILGQKVEFLVSFYNNEISEKSEIFDDQFSVERPDGSNFTLKIRSTKLEDSAMYFCASGRGTDTQYFGPGTRLTVL.